This section outlines one TCR beta chain sequence together with its context. V gave up 1 base and J gave up 4 bases, with 14 bases separating them. Germline V gene lookup returns CDR1 SGHTS and CDR2 YDEGEE. The CDR3 is 15 residues long. These data are taken from a study of blood T cell repertoires in COVID-19. In the study overall: There were acute and convalescent COVID-19 samples, and they came from the United States, Italy and Spain. T cells, B-cell-depleted T cells, or PBMCs supplied cDNA or gDNA.

Generated by immunoSEQ multiplex PCR, the TCRdb table keeps only in-frame clones and is missing some. The data hold roughly 320,000 clones, with 85% to 95% observed a single time. The sequence came from a woman in her thirties who had been exposed to COVID-19. Sequencing was done on a sample of PBMCs or T cells enriched from blood (not recorded which). The J gene is TRBJ1-1, the V gene TRBV5-8; weak D call: TRBD1 (6 bases). For the CDR3, the DNA is TGTGCCAGCAGCTTGAACGGACAGTTACGCACTGAAGCTTTCTTT. Translation: CASSLNGQLRTEAFF.